These 30 T cell receptor beta chains came from one sample sequenced in a study of response to subunit inactivated influenza vaccine (dated by TCRdb to between 2017 and 2018). Receptors were amplified or captured by RT-PCR. The instrument given in TCRdb is Illumina HiSeq 2500. TCRdb ran its own pipeline on the public reads, namely fastp trimming at Q25 and MiXCR clone calling, and kept in-frame beta chains. Each record represents a unique CDR3 protein, reported with the most common genes and DNA among its rows. For this sample there are about 700,000 distinct CDR3 sequences; 11% to 15% appear just once. The biggest ten clones account for roughly 6.4% of the sample. Sequenced here: PBMCs from blood, sampled less than 15 days before vaccination. These receptors were taken from a man in his fifties or sixties who received an inactivated influenza vaccine. Donor details come from another sample of the same person, matched by shared clones.

The chain links TRBV29-1 to TRBJ2-3; D is undetermined. Germline CDR1 and CDR2: SQVTM and ANQGSEA. This CDR3 contains 12 residues. V lost 6 bases and J 0 bases, leaving 7 bases between the germline ends. DNA for the CDR3: TGCAGCGTGATGGACAGCACAGATACGCAGTATTTT. Translated: CSVMDSTDTQYF.

The sample holds a few counts of this clonotype. The chain has TRBV5-1 and TRBJ1-4, with a weak D call TRBD1 (6 bases). This CDR3 is built from 14 residues. V was clipped by 4 bases and J by 6 bases, with 13 bases between them. Germline assignment: CDR1 SGHRS and CDR2 YFSETQ. The CDR3 reads CASSQNQGHEKLFF. CDR3 DNA: TGCGCCAGCAGCCAAAATCAGGGGCATGAAAAACTGTTTTTT.

The rearrangement uses TRBV30 and TRBJ2-7; D may match TRBD1 or TRBD2 (5 bases each). Trimming stripped 3 bases from V and 4 bases from J, with 13 bases between. This CDR3 region has 13 residues. CDR1 and CDR2 (germline): GTSNPN, SVGIG (reference sequence). The chain's CDR3 is CAWRAGTLYEQYF. CDR3 bases: TGTGCCTGGAGAGCCGGGACCCTTTACGAGCAGTACTTC.

The V call is TRBV6-2 or TRBV6-3, the J call TRBJ2-1; 10 nucleotides align to TRBD2. V trimming: 0 bases; J trimming: 3 bases; junction bases outside the gene matches: 17. From germline, CDR1 is MNHEY and CDR2 SVGEGT. The CDR3 runs 21 residues. The CDR3 protein is CASSYSKGGQKTSGFYNEQFF. CDR3 in DNA: TGTGCCAGCAGTTACTCGAAGGGGGGTCAGAAGACTAGCGGGTTCTACAATGAGCAGTTCTTC.

This clonotype was seen more than once but under ten times. CDR3 sequence (DNA): TGCGCCAGCAGTAGGGGCCCCGATCGCAATGAGCAGTTCTTC. Translation: CASSRGPDRNEQFF. The V call is TRBV4-3, the J call TRBJ2-1, with D maybe TRBD1 (5 bases). The CDR3 has 14 residues. The V gene's germline CDR1 is LGHNA and CDR2 YSLEER. Trimming pared 6 bases from V and 6 bases from J, leaving 15 bases between.

This clonotype turned up a few times. In DNA form, the CDR3 reads TGTGCCATCAGGACCCTGAGGGCCTACGAGCAGTACTTC. Translating it yields CAIRTLRAYEQYF. The chain links TRBV2 to TRBJ2-7; tentatively, D is TRBD2 (5 bases). V was trimmed by 10 bases and J by 2 bases, leaving 15 bases between them. The length of the CDR3 is 13 residues. Germline values: CDR1 SNHLY, CDR2 FYNNEI.

The CDR3 DNA sequence: TGCAGCGTGGCTACAGGGGGACGGGACACCGGGGAGCTGTTTTTT. This codes for CSVATGGRDTGELFF. The gene calls are TRBV29-1 and TRBJ2-2, with TRBD1 matching over 8 bases. With V trimmed by 6 bases and J by 3 bases, 9 bases remained unmatched. Germline CDR1 and CDR2: SQVTM and ANQGSEA. The CDR3 runs to 15 residues.

This clonotype was observed a few times. The chain couples TRBV6-1 to TRBJ2-7; 11 bases align to TRBD1. The CDR3 runs to 14 residues. CDR1 is MNHNS, CDR2 SASEGT, per germline. V shed 6 bases, J shed 3 bases, and the junction held 4 bases outside the gene matches. This chain's CDR3 is CASRGDRGIYEQYF. The CDR3 DNA reads as TGTGCCAGCAGGGGGGACAGGGGGATCTACGAGCAGTACTTC.

The chain links TRBV7-7 to TRBJ2-7; D possibly matches TRBD1 or TRBD2 (5 bases each). CDR3 length equals 15 residues. The V gene's germline CDR1 is SSHAT and CDR2 FNYEAQ (reference sequence). The V end was cut by 5 bases, the J end by 0 bases, with 14 bases between. CDR3 region: CASSPGPTLSYEQYF. The CDR3 coding sequence is TGTGCCAGCAGCCCGGGACCGACACTCTCCTACGAGCAGTACTTC.

This clonotype appeared a few times. The chain recombines TRBV25-1 with TRBJ2-3, with 7 positions matching TRBD1. The V gene end was trimmed by 5 bases and the J gene end by 4 bases; junction bases not matched to a gene: 12. The CDR3 has 16 amino acids. Germline V gene lookup returns CDR1 MGHDK and CDR2 SYGVNS. The CDR3 DNA reads TGTGCCAGCAGTACATTATCGACAGGGTTGCCAGATACGCAGTATTTT. This translates into CASSTLSTGLPDTQYF.

This clonotype showed up just a few times. The V call is TRBV6-2 or TRBV6-3, the J call TRBJ2-1; D perhaps matches TRBD2 (5 bases). Trimming cost V 8 bases and J 6 bases, with 17 bases left between them. Looked up from germline, CDR1 is MNHEY and CDR2 is SVGEGT. The CDR3 loop spans 14 amino acids. CDR3 in amino acids: CASGRPVASNEQFF. CDR3 nucleotides: TGTGCCAGCGGCCGCCCCGTAGCGTCCAATGAGCAGTTCTTC.

The chain couples TRBV5-1 to TRBJ2-5, with D hard to call. Per germline, CDR1 SGHRS and CDR2 YFSETQ. The germline V and J ends were trimmed by 1 base and 4 bases, with 5 bases remaining between them. The CDR3 length is 12 residues. CDR3: CASSLSAETQYF. CDR3 in DNA: TGCGCCAGCAGCTTGAGCGCAGAGACCCAGTACTTC.

The chain couples TRBV5-1 to TRBJ2-7; TRBD1 matches 8 bases. The CDR3 runs 15 residues. J lost 3 bases, V lost 4 bases, and 9 bases had no gene match. Per germline, CDR1 SGHRS and CDR2 YFSETQ. CDR3 nucleotide sequence: TGCGCCAGCAGCCCCTTGACAGGGGTGGACTACGAGCAGTACTTC. It specifies CASSPLTGVDYEQYF.

This clonotype was counted a few times. The V and J genes are TRBV7-2 and TRBJ2-2, with a tentative D call TRBD2 (6 bases). The CDR3 runs to 13 residues. V was pared by 4 bases and J by 6 bases, with 9 bases between. Per the germline V gene, CDR1 is SGHTA and CDR2 is FQGNSA. The CDR3 reads CASSSGSAGELFF. Here the CDR3 DNA reads TGTGCCAGCAGCTCCGGGAGCGCCGGGGAGCTGTTTTTT.

The CDR3 reads CASSPTGNTDTQYF. The CDR3, as DNA: TGCGCCAGCAGCCCGACAGGGAACACAGATACGCAGTATTTT. The chain links TRBV5-1 to TRBJ2-3, with 7 bases fitting TRBD1. Per germline, CDR1 SGHRS and CDR2 YFSETQ. This CDR3 has 14 amino acids. With 4 bases clipped from V and 2 bases from J, the junction kept 4 bases outside the gene matches. The full variable domain, its missing parts supplied by reference TRBV5-1 and TRBJ2-3, is KAGVTQTPRYLIKTRGQQVTLSCSPISGHRSVSWYQQTPGQGLQFLFEYFSETQRNKGNFPGRFSGRQFSNSRSEMNVSTLELGDSALYLCASSPTGNTDTQYFGPGTRLTVL.

Of note for this clonotype: One junction end disagrees with the germline gene, perhaps due to a read error. The chain couples TRBV4-2 to TRBJ2-3; the D is unclear. This CDR3 region has 16 residues. Germline CDR1 is LGHNA and CDR2 is YNFKEQ. CDR3 in amino acids: CASSQAQRRDSDTRYF. The CDR3 DNA reads TGTGCCAGCAGCCAAGCCCAGCGCCGAGATTCAGATACGCGGTATTTT.

This chain uses TRBV11-2 with TRBJ1-6; 8 bases map to TRBD1. In germline, CDR1 is SGHAT, CDR2 FQNNGV. Losses at the gene ends were 4 bases for V and 3 bases for J; bases not matched to a gene: 11. The CDR3 runs 18 residues. The CDR3 loop is CASSSNKPGGFYNSPLHF. DNA for the CDR3: TGTGCCAGCAGCTCCAATAAGCCAGGGGGCTTCTATAATTCACCCCTCCACTTT.

The sample holds a few counts of this clonotype. The V gene is TRBV6-2 or TRBV6-3, the J gene TRBJ2-3; TRBD2 matches 7 bases. Trimming cost V 3 bases and J 2 bases; bases outside gene matches: 8. Germline CDR1 and CDR2: MNHEY and SVGEGT. CDR3 length: 16 residues. The CDR3 sequence: CASSYRGRAITDTQYF. The DNA for the CDR3 is TGTGCCAGCAGTTATCGAGGGAGGGCCATCACAGATACGCAGTATTTT.

This chain uses TRBV5-5 with TRBJ2-7; D is undetermined. Per germline, CDR1 SGHKS and CDR2 YYEKEE (reference sequence). The CDR3 extends over 17 amino acids. The V gene lost 2 bases and the J gene lost 1 base, with 19 bases spanning the gap. The CDR3 DNA reads TGTGCCAGCAGCTTTAGCTCAGCAACCCCTCGATCCTACGAGCAGTACTTC. Protein: CASSFSSATPRSYEQYF.

This clonotype was recorded at least ten times. V is TRBV5-4 and J is TRBJ2-5; D is perhaps TRBD1 or TRBD2 (5 bases each). The CDR3 extends over 15 amino acids. Germline CDR1 and CDR2: SGHNT and YYREEE (reference sequence). Deletions cut 1 base from V and 7 bases from J, with 17 bases between. In DNA, the CDR3 is TGTGCCAGCAGCTTGTCGGGACCTCAAGGTGGGACCCAGTACTTC. Its protein is CASSLSGPQGGTQYF.

This clonotype turned up a few times. The rearrangement uses TRBV20-1 and TRBJ1-1; D may be TRBD1 (5 bases). This CDR3 region has 13 residues. The V gene's germline CDR1 is DFQATT and CDR2 SNEGSKA (reference sequence). Trimming took off 3 bases at V and 0 bases at J, with 8 bases between the two ends. CDR3 in DNA: TGCAGTGCTAGTAAGACAGTGAACACTGAAGCTTTCTTT. Its translation is CSASKTVNTEAFF.

In its sample, this clonotype was seen a few times. The V call is TRBV19, the J call TRBJ1-5; a possible D gene is TRBD1 (6 bases). CDR3 length equals 15 residues. V shed 5 bases and J shed 7 bases, with 18 bases lying between them. CDR1 and CDR2 (germline): LNHDA, SQIVND (reference sequence). CDR3 loop: CASSDTGGGRQPQHF. CDR3 in DNA: TGTGCCAGTAGTGACACCGGGGGGGGCCGGCAGCCCCAGCATTTT. Combining the CDR3 with reference TRBV19 and TRBJ1-5 gives the whole variable domain DGGITQSPKYLFRKEGQNVTLSCEQNLNHDAMYWYRQDPGQGLRLIYYSQIVNDFQKGDIAEGYSVSREKKESFPLTVTSAQKNPTAFYLCASSDTGGGRQPQHFGDGTRLSIL.

In its sample, this clonotype was seen a few times. The V and J genes are TRBV19 and TRBJ2-4, with 9 nucleotides matching TRBD1. Per the germline V gene, CDR1 is LNHDA and CDR2 is SQIVND (reference sequence). The V segment lost 9 bases and the J segment 4 bases; nucleotides outside the gene matches: 4. The CDR3 runs to 13 residues. This CDR3 is CASYDRGKNIQYF. In nucleotides, the CDR3 is TGTGCCAGCTACGACAGGGGGAAAAACATTCAGTACTTC. Variable domain in full (rest from reference TRBV19 and TRBJ2-4): DGGITQSPKYLFRKEGQNVTLSCEQNLNHDAMYWYRQDPGQGLRLIYYSQIVNDFQKGDIAEGYSVSREKKESFPLTVTSAQKNPTAFYLCASYDRGKNIQYFGAGTRLSVL.

The V gene is TRBV4-1, the J gene TRBJ1-5, with 7 bases aligning to TRBD1. The CDR3 runs to 18 residues. Germline V CDR1 and CDR2: MGHRA, YSYEKL. V shed 3 bases and J 1 base; nucleotides not matched to a gene: 12. The CDR3 DNA reads as TGCGCCAGCAGCCAGTCCTACGTCGGGACAGCCAGCAATCAGCCCCAGCATTTT. It codes for CASSQSYVGTASNQPQHF.

This clonotype was counted between two and nine times. The chain is built from TRBV10-1 and TRBJ2-2, with TRBD1 as a possible D gene (6 bases). In germline, CDR1 is WNHNN, CDR2 SYGVQD (reference sequence). V was shortened by 6 bases and J by 7 bases, with 21 bases between the two germline ends. The CDR3 spans 16 residues. The CDR3 nucleotides read TGCGCCAGCAGCGCAGACAGGATAGGAGACCACGGGGAGCTGTTTTTT. It yields the protein CASSADRIGDHGELFF.

This clonotype was seen just once. The genes are TRBV7-8 and TRBJ2-7, with TRBD1 as a possible D gene (6 bases). This CDR3 region has 14 residues. The germline V and J ends were trimmed by 5 bases and 1 base, with 12 bases remaining between them. Germline V CDR1 and CDR2: SGHVS, FQNEAQ. The chain's CDR3 is CASSRRDMSYEQYF. For the CDR3, the DNA is TGTGCCAGCAGCCGCCGGGACATGTCCTACGAGCAGTACTTC.

This clonotype was found many times. The gene calls are TRBV18 and TRBJ1-3; 10 nucleotides match TRBD1. This CDR3 spans 16 amino acids. J gave up 2 bases and V 4 bases, and 5 bases lay outside the gene matches. In germline, CDR1 is KGHSH, CDR2 LQKENI. The CDR3 DNA follows: TGTGCCAGCTCACAGGACAGGGGGAACACTGGAAACACCATATATTTT. It is translated as CASSQDRGNTGNTIYF.

This chain connects TRBV7-2 to TRBJ2-7; no reliable D call. From germline, CDR1 is SGHTA and CDR2 FQGNSA. This CDR3 is built from 14 residues. Trimming left V 4 bases short and J 0 bases short, with 10 bases between. The CDR3 bases are TGTGCCAGCAGCTCCGACACCCCCTCCTACGAGCAGTACTTC. This gives the protein CASSSDTPSYEQYF.

The chain is built from TRBV7-9 and TRBJ2-2; 8 bases align to TRBD1. J was trimmed by 2 bases and V by 6 bases; bases with no gene match: 8. CDR1 and CDR2 from the germline V gene are SEHNR and FQNEAQ (reference sequence). CDR3 length equals 16 residues. CDR3 in amino acids: CASRPRTGTNTGELFF. The DNA of the CDR3 is TGTGCCAGCAGACCAAGGACAGGGACCAACACCGGGGAGCTGTTTTTT.

This clonotype was observed a handful of times. V and J are TRBV28 and TRBJ2-5; no clear D. CDR1 is MDHEN, CDR2 SYDVKM, per germline. Trimming took 4 bases from V and 5 from J, leaving 14 bases between them. This CDR3 has 14 amino acids. CDR3 in amino acids: CASSSTGQWETQYF. The CDR3 DNA sequence: TGTGCCAGCAGTTCGACGGGCCAATGGGAGACCCAGTACTTC.